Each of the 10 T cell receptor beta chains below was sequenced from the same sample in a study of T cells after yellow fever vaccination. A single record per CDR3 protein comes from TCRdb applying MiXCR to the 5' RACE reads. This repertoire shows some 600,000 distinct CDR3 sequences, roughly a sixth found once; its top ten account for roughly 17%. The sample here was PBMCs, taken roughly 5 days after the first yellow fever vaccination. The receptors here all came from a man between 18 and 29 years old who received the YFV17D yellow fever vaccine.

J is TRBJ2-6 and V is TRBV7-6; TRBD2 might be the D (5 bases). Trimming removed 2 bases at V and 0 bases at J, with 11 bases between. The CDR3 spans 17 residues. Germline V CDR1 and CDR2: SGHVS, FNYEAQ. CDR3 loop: CASSLNPGTSGANVLTF. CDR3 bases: TGTGCCAGCAGCTTAAACCCGGGAACCTCTGGGGCCAACGTCCTGACTTTC.

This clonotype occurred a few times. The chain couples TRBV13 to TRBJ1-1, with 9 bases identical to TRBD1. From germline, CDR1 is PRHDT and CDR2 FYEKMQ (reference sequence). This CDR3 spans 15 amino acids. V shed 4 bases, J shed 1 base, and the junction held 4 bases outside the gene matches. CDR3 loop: CASSWRDRANTEAFF. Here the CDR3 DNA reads TGTGCCAGCAGCTGGCGGGACAGGGCGAACACTGAAGCTTTCTTT. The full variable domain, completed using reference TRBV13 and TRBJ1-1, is AAGVIQSPRHLIKEKRETATLKCYPIPRHDTVYWYQQGPGQDPQFLISFYEKMQSDKGSIPDRFSAQQFSDYHSELNMSSLELGDSALYFCASSWRDRANTEAFFGQGTRLTVV.

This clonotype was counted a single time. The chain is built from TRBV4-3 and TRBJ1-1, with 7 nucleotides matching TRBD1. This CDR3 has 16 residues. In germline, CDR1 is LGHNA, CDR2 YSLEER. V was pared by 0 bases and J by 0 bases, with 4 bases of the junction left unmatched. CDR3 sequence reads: CASSQDPDRMNTEAFF. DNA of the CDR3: TGCGCCAGCAGCCAAGATCCGGACAGGATGAACACTGAAGCTTTCTTT.

The CDR3 DNA reads TGCAGTGCTAGCCATTCCGGGACTAGAGGCACCGGGGAGCTGTTTTTT. Its protein is CSASHSGTRGTGELFF. The chain carries TRBV20-1 and TRBJ2-2; 8 bases map to TRBD2. This CDR3 contains 16 residues. V lost 3 bases and J lost 4; bases outside the gene matches: 10. Germline CDR1 and CDR2: DFQATT and SNEGSKA (reference sequence).

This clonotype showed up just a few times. DNA for the CDR3: TGCGCCAGCAGCCGAGAAGCGGTGGGGGCGCCCTACGAGCAGTACTTC. Translation gives CASSREAVGAPYEQYF. The chain is built from TRBV4-3 and TRBJ2-7, with D possibly being TRBD1 (6 bases). This CDR3 is 16 amino acids long. V dropped 4 bases and J dropped 2 bases, with 18 bases sitting between them. Germline V gene sequence: CDR1 LGHNA, CDR2 YSLEER.

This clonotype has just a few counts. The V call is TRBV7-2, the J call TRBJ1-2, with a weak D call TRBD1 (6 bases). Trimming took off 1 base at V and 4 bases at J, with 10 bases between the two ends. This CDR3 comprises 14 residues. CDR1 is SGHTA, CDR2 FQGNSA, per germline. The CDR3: CASSLGGTSYGYTF. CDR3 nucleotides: TGTGCCAGCAGCTTAGGAGGGACAAGCTATGGCTACACCTTC.

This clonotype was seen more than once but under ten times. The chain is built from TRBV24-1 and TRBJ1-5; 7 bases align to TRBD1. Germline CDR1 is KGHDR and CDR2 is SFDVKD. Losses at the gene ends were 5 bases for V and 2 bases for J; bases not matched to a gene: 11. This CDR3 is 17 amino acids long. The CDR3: CATSANWEGAGNQPQHF. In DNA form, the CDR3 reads TGTGCCACCAGTGCCAATTGGGAGGGGGCGGGCAATCAGCCCCAGCATTTT.

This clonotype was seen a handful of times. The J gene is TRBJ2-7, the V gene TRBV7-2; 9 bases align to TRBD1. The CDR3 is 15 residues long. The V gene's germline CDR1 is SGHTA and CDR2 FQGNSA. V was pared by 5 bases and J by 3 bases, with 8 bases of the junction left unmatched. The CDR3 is CASSPGQGQGYEQYF. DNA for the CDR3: TGTGCCAGCAGCCCAGGCCAGGGACAGGGCTACGAGCAGTACTTC.

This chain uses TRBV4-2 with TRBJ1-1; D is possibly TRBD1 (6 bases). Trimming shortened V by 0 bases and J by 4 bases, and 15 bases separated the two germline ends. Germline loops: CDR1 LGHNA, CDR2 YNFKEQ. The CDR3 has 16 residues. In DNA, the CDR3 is TGTGCCAGCAGCCAAGAATCACAGGGCGCAGTCACTGAAGCTTTCTTT. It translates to CASSQESQGAVTEAFF.

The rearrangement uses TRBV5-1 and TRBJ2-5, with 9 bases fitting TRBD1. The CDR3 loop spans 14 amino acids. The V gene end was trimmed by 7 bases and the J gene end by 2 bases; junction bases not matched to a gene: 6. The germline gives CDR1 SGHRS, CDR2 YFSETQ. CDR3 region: CASASGTGQETQYF. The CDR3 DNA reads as TGCGCCAGCGCGTCTGGGACAGGGCAAGAGACCCAGTACTTC.